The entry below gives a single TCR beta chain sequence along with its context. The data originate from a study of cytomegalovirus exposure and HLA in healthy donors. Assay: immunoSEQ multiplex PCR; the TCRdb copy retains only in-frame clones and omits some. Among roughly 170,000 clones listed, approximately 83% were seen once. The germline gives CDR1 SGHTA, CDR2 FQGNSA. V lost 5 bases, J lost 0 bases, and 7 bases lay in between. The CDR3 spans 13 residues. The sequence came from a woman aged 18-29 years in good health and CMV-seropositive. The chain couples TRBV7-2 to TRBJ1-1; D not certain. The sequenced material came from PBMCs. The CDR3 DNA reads TGTGCCAGCAGCGCTAATATGAACACTGAAGCTTTCTTT. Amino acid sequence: CASSANMNTEAFF.